Below, 16 T cell receptor beta chains from the same sample are listed, as sequenced in a study of T cell responses to AZD1222 COVID-19 vaccine. Assay used: immunoSEQ multiplex PCR; TCRdb lists only in-frame clones, some missing. The table lists around 160,000 clones, 90% to 95% of them singletons. The source was peripheral blood, collected on day 0 of AZD1222 vaccination. These receptors all stem from an adult in good health.

This clone was counted a few times. The rearrangement links TRBV7-2 to TRBJ1-4; 9 nucleotides match TRBD1. The junction had 7 bases not matched to a gene; V was cut back by 4 bases and J by 7 bases. Per the germline V gene, CDR1 is SGHTA and CDR2 is FQGNSA. The CDR3 runs 15 residues. The CDR3 spells CASSSPTGGSEKLFF. As DNA, the CDR3 is TGTGCCAGCAGCTCCCCGACAGGGGGGAGTGAAAAACTGTTTTTT. The complete variable domain, with remaining parts taken from reference TRBV7-2 and TRBJ1-4, reads GAGVSQSPSNKVTEKGKDVELRCDPISGHTALYWYRQSLGQGLEFLIYFQGNSAPDKSGLPSDRFSAERTGGSVSTLTIQRTQQEDSAVYLCASSSPTGGSEKLFFGSGTQLSVL.

This chain connects TRBV5-1 to TRBJ2-7; 10 positions match TRBD1. In germline, CDR1 is SGHRS, CDR2 YFSETQ. The CDR3 runs 15 residues. The V segment lost 0 bases and the J segment 5 bases; nucleotides outside the gene matches: 5. The CDR3 spells CASSLVGQGGDEQYF. In DNA form, the CDR3 reads TGCGCCAGCAGCTTGGTCGGACAGGGGGGAGACGAGCAGTACTTC.

V and J are TRBV10-2 and TRBJ2-5; D is perhaps TRBD2 (6 bases). The CDR3 contains 15 residues. CDR1 is WSHSY, CDR2 SAAADI, per germline. V lost 4 bases, J lost 2 bases, and 14 bases lay in between. In DNA, the CDR3 is TGCGCCAGCAGTGCCCCGGGGAGGTTTCAAGAGACCCAGTACTTC. This sequence encodes CASSAPGRFQETQYF.

The chain is built from TRBV4-2 and TRBJ1-2, with a weak D call TRBD1 (6 bases). Trimming removed 0 bases from V and 0 bases from J, with 14 bases in between. This CDR3 comprises 17 residues. Germline CDR1 and CDR2: LGHNA and YNFKEQ. CDR3 residues: CASSQDARTAANYGYTF. The CDR3 DNA reads TGTGCCAGCAGCCAAGATGCCCGGACAGCTGCTAACTATGGCTACACCTTC.

The chain carries TRBV19 and TRBJ2-1; D uncertain. Deletions cut 4 bases from V and 5 bases from J, with 12 bases between. Germline lookup yields CDR1 LNHDA and CDR2 SQIVND (reference sequence). The length of the CDR3 is 14 residues. CDR3 residues: CASSKTLVNNEQFF. The DNA for the CDR3 is TGTGCCAGTAGTAAAACTTTGGTCAACAATGAGCAGTTCTTC.

The chain employs TRBV27 and TRBJ2-1; 9 bases are shared with TRBD2. Trimming took 1 base from V and 1 from J; bases not matched to a gene: 8. CDR3 length: 18 amino acids. From germline, CDR1 is MNHEY and CDR2 SMNVEV (reference sequence). CDR3 nucleotides: TGTGCCAGCAGTTTATATGGACTAGCGCAGAGGTCCTACAATGAGCAGTTCTTC. This codes for CASSLYGLAQRSYNEQFF.

V usage is TRBV9 and J usage is TRBJ2-3, with no clear D. The CDR3 length is 16 residues. V was clipped by 3 bases and J by 5 bases, with 19 bases between them. From germline, CDR1 is SGDLS and CDR2 YYNGEE. The CDR3 nucleotides are TGTGCCAGCAGCGGCGTACCGCCGGCCCTGGGAGATACGCAGTATTTT. Translation: CASSGVPPALGDTQYF.

This chain joins TRBV19 and TRBJ1-2; maybe TRBD1 (5 bases). CDR3 length: 11 amino acids. Germline assignment: CDR1 LNHDA and CDR2 SQIVND (reference sequence). V lost 8 bases and J lost 3, with 7 bases in between. The CDR3 is CASGTDYGYTF. In DNA form, the CDR3 reads TGTGCCAGTGGGACGGACTATGGCTACACCTTC. The entire variable domain, with the rest obtained from reference TRBV19 and TRBJ1-2, is as follows: DGGITQSPKYLFRKEGQNVTLSCEQNLNHDAMYWYRQDPGQGLRLIYYSQIVNDFQKGDIAEGYSVSREKKESFPLTVTSAQKNPTAFYLCASGTDYGYTFGSGTRLTVV.

The gene calls are TRBV6-2 or TRBV6-3 and TRBJ2-7; 15 bases match TRBD2. After removal of 5 bases from V and 4 bases from J, the junction contained 12 bases not matched to a gene. This CDR3 has 18 amino acids. Germline values: CDR1 MNHEY, CDR2 SVGEGT. The CDR3 DNA sequence: TGTGCCAGCAGTATCTCGGGACTAGCGGGAGGTCGTGGGTACGAGCAGTACTTC. Translated: CASSISGLAGGRGYEQYF.

This chain joins TRBV7-9 and TRBJ2-5; D possibly corresponds to TRBD2 (5 bases). Germline CDR1 is SEHNR and CDR2 is FQNEAQ (reference sequence). With 6 bases removed from V and 3 bases from J, the gap between germline ends came to 5 bases. The CDR3 sequence is 11 residues long. CDR3 in DNA: TGTGCCAGCAGAGCGGAAGAGACCCAGTACTTC. This codes for CASRAEETQYF.

The rearrangement links TRBV6-1 to TRBJ1-2; D perhaps matches TRBD1 (5 bases). This CDR3 spans 14 amino acids. The germline V gene has CDR1 MNHNS and CDR2 SASEGT. The ends were cut back, 3 bases at V and 8 bases at J, with 16 bases in the middle. The CDR3 sequence is CASSDYRQGGGYTF. The DNA of the CDR3 is TGTGCCAGCAGTGATTATCGGCAGGGTGGGGGCTACACCTTC.

The chain couples TRBV6-1 to TRBJ2-3; D remains ambiguous. The germline gives CDR1 MNHNS, CDR2 SASEGT. The CDR3 contains 12 residues. V lost 3 bases, J lost 2 bases, and 3 bases lay in between. The CDR3 coding sequence is TGTGCCAGCAGTGACCCCACAGATACGCAGTATTTT. Protein sequence: CASSDPTDTQYF.

The chain recombines TRBV2 with TRBJ1-5; D is unresolved. CDR1 is SNHLY, CDR2 FYNNEI, per germline. The CDR3 has 14 residues. The V and J ends lost 1 base and 3 bases respectively, with 7 bases between them. The CDR3 DNA reads as TGTGCCAGCAGTGAAGGTTTGACCAATCAGCCCCAGCATTTT. The encoded protein is CASSEGLTNQPQHF.

The chain joins TRBV4-3 to TRBJ1-1, with TRBD1 matching over 7 bases. The V gene's germline CDR1 is LGHNA and CDR2 YSLEER. V was pared by 0 bases and J by 5 bases, with 12 bases of the junction left unmatched. The CDR3 extends over 17 amino acids. This CDR3 reads CASSQEGVGTAETEAFF. CDR3 sequence (DNA): TGCGCCAGCAGCCAAGAGGGGGTGGGGACAGCTGAAACTGAAGCTTTCTTT.

The chain couples TRBV19 to TRBJ1-1, with TRBD1 matching 7 bases. The CDR3 length is 14 residues. V dropped 5 bases and J dropped 7; count of bases not matched to a gene: 10. From germline, CDR1 is LNHDA and CDR2 SQIVND (reference sequence). This CDR3 is CASSLQTGTGEAFF. The DNA of the CDR3 is TGTGCCAGTAGTCTACAGACAGGGACGGGTGAAGCTTTCTTT.

This chain joins TRBV27 and TRBJ1-1; TRBD1 might be the D (5 bases). Germline loops: CDR1 MNHEY, CDR2 SMNVEV (reference sequence). Trimming removed 6 bases from V and 11 bases from J, with 22 bases in between. CDR3 size: 14 residues. Here the CDR3 reads CASSQQRGSWMAFF. CDR3 in DNA: TGTGCCAGCAGCCAACAGCGGGGGTCTTGGATGGCTTTCTTT.